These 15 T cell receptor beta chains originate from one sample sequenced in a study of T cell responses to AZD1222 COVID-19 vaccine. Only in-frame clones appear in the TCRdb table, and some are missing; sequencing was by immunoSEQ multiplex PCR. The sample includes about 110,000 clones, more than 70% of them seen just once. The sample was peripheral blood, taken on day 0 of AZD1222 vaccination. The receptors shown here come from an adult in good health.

The CDR3 region has the DNA TGTGCCAGCAGTGAAGGAGGAGAGAGCTATCAGCCCCAGCATTTT. Amino acid sequence: CASSEGGESYQPQHF. The genes are TRBV6-1 and TRBJ1-5; D ambiguous. Trimming left V 1 base short and J 5 bases short, with 12 bases between. This CDR3 is 15 amino acids long. Germline assignment: CDR1 MNHNS and CDR2 SASEGT.

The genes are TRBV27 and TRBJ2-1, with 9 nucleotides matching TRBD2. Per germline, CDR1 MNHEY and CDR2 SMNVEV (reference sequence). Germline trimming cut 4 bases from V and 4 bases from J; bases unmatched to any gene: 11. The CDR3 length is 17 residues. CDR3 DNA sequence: TGTGCCAGCAGTTCTTATGCGGGGGGGCCGTATTACAATGAGCAGTTCTTC. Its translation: CASSSYAGGPYYNEQFF.

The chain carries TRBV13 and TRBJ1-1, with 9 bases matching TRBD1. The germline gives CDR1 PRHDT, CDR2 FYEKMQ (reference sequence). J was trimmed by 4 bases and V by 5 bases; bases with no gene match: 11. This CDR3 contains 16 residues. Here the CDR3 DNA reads TGTGCCAGCAGCCCCAGCCCCGGGACAGGGAGCACTGAAGCTTTCTTT. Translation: CASSPSPGTGSTEAFF.

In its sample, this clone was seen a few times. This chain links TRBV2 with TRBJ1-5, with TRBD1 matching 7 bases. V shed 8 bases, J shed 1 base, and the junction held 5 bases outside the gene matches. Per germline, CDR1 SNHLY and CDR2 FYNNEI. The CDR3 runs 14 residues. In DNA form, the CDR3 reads TGTGCCAGCCGAGGACAGGTCAGCAATCAGCCCCAGCATTTT. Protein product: CASRGQVSNQPQHF.

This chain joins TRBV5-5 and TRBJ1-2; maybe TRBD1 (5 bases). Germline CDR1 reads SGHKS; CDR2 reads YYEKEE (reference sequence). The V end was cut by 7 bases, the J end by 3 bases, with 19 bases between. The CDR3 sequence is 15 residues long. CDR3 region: CASAASGGRDYGYTF. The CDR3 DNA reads TGTGCCAGCGCCGCGTCGGGGGGTAGGGACTATGGCTACACCTTC.

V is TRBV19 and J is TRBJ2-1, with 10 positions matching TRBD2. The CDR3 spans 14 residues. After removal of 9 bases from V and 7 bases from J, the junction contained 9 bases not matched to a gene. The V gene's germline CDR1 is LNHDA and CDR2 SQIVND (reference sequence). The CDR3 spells CASKSGGAGNEQFF. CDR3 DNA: TGTGCCAGCAAGAGCGGGGGGGCCGGAAATGAGCAGTTCTTC. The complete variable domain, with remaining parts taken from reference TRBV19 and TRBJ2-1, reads DGGITQSPKYLFRKEGQNVTLSCEQNLNHDAMYWYRQDPGQGLRLIYYSQIVNDFQKGDIAEGYSVSREKKESFPLTVTSAQKNPTAFYLCASKSGGAGNEQFFGPGTRLTVL.

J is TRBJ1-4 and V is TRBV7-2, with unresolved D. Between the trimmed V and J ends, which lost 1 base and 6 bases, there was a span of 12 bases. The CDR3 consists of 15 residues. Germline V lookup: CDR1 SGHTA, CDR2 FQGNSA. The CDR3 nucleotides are TGTGCCAGCAGCTTAGTAATTGGGCCAGATGAAAAACTGTTTTTT. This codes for CASSLVIGPDEKLFF.

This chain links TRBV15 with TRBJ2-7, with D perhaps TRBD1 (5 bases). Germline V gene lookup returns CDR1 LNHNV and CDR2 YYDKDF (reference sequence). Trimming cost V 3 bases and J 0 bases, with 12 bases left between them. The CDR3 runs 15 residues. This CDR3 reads CATSSLRQSSYEQYF. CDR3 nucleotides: TGTGCCACCAGCAGTCTAAGACAGAGCTCCTACGAGCAGTACTTC.

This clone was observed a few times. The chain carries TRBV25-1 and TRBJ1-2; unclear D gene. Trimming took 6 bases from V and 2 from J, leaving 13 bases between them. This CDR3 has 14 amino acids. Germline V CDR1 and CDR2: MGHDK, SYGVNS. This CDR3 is CASRGSLGNYGYTF. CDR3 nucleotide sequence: TGTGCCAGCAGGGGTTCCCTAGGGAACTATGGCTACACCTTC.

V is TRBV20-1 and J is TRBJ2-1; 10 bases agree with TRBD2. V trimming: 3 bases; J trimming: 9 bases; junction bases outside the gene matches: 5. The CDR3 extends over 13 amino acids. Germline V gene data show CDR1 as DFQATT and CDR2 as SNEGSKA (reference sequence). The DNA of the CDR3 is TGCAGTGCTAGTACTAGCGGGGATGGTGAGCAGTTCTTC. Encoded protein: CSASTSGDGEQFF.

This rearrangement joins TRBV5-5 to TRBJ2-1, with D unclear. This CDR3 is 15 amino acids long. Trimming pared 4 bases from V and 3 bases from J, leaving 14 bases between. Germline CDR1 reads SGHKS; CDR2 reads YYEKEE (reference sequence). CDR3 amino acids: CASSISGLSYNEQFF. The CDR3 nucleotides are TGTGCCAGCAGCATCTCCGGGCTGAGCTACAATGAGCAGTTCTTC.

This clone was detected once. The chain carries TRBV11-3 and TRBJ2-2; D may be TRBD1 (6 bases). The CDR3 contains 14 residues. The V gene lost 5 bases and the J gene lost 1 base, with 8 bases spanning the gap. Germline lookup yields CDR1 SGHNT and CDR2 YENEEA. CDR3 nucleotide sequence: TGTGCCAGCAGCCCGGGACAGAACACCGGGGAGCTGTTTTTT. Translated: CASSPGQNTGELFF.

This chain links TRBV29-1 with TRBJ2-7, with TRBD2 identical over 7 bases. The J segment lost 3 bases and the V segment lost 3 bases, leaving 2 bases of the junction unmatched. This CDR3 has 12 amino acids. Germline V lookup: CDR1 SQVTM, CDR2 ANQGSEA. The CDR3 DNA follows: TGCAGCGTTGACGGGGGGAACTACGAGCAGTACTTC. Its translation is CSVDGGNYEQYF.

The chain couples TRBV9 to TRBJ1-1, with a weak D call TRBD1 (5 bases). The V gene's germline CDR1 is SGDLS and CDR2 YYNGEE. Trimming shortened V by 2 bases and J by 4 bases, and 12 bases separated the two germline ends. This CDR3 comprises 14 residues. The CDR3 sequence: CASSVEGLSTEAFF. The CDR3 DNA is TGTGCCAGCAGCGTGGAGGGGCTGAGCACTGAAGCTTTCTTT.

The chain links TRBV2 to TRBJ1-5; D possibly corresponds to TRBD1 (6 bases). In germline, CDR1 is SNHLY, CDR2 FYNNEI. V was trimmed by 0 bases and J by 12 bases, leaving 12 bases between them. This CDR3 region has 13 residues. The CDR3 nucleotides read TGTGCCAGCAGTGAAGCTTGGGGGGCGCTCCAGCATTTT. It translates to CASSEAWGALQHF.